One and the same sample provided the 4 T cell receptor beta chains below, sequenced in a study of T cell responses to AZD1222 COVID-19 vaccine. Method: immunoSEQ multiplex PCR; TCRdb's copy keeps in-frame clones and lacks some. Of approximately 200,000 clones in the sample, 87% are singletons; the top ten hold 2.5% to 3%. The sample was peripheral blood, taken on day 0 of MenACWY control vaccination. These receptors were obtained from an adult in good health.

The CDR3 DNA reads as TGTGCCAGCAGCGTAGAGGGGGGCACCTATAATTCACCCCTCCACTTT. This encodes CASSVEGGTYNSPLHF. V is TRBV9 and J is TRBJ1-6; maybe TRBD1 (6 bases). The CDR3 runs 16 residues. V shed 0 bases and J shed 2 bases, with 9 bases lying between them. Germline values: CDR1 SGDLS, CDR2 YYNGEE.

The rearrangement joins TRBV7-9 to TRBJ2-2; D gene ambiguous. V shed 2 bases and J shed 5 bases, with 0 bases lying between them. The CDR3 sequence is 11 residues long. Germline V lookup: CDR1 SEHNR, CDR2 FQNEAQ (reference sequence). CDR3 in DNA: TGTGCCAGCAGCTTAACCGGGGAGCTGTTTTTT. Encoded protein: CASSLTGELFF.

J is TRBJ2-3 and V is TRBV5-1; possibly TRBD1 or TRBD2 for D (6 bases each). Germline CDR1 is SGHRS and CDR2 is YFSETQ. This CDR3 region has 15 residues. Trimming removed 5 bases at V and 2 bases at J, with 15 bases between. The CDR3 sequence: CASREGTFVTDTQYF. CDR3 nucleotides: TGCGCCAGCAGGGAGGGGACATTCGTCACAGATACGCAGTATTTT.

The CDR3 spells CASSLMTGKRGYTF. CDR3 DNA sequence: TGTGCCAGCAGCTTGATGACCGGCAAACGCGGCTACACCTTC. The V and J genes are TRBV5-4 and TRBJ1-2, with D unresolved. The CDR3 length is 14 residues. Trimming removed 1 base at V and 8 bases at J, with 15 bases between. Germline V gene data show CDR1 as SGHNT and CDR2 as YYREEE (reference sequence).